The present TCR delta chain was sequenced within a study of gammadelta T cells in human blood (dated by TCRdb to 2019 to 2021). CDR1 and CDR2 (GEAIGNYY, EKD) derive from the germline V gene. The CDR3 holds 19 amino acids from the cysteine to the phenylalanine. Only the CDR3 portion is preserved as DNA: 57 bases, with reading frame beginning at the first base. Between the V and J ends, shortened by 2 bases and 1 base respectively, the junction contains 17 bases. By sample share, this clone is large (0.1 to 1%). Its recognized antigen is unknown. No much larger clone exists at a distance of one base, and base qualities are not known. Overall study results and their limits: According to the study, polyclonal expansion of innate gamma-delta T cells right after birth appeared to be driven by microbial exposure.

The method was RT-PCR. The sequencing machine was an Illumina MiSeq. Via CATT, TCRdb reprocessed the public reads, and rows with identical DNA were then joined. The sample data list approximately 610 delta-chain clones, and about 10% of these were observed just once. The top ten hold 57% of the sample. Material: Vgamma9Vdelta2 gamma-delta T cells from adult blood. The TCR sequence derives from a human donor. The rearrangement joined TRDV2 to TRDJ3; the D gene cannot be resolved reliably. The sequence in DNA is TGTGCCTGTGACAAATGGTCTTACGTGTCTTCCTGGGACACCCGACAGATGTTTTTC. This codes for CACDKWSYVSSWDTRQMFF.